The rows below give T cell receptor beta chains drawn from one sample of a study of T cell responses to AZD1222 COVID-19 vaccine. Data came from immunoSEQ multiplex PCR; TCRdb stores just in-frame clones and leaves some out. The repertoire holds about 120,000 clones, with approximately 85% as singletons. The sample consisted of peripheral blood, taken on day 0 of AZD1222 vaccination. These receptor sequences come from an adult in good health. Each CDR3 is given without its conserved first and last residue. A row's size may be missing; if present it is once, few, many or a size class.

abundance,j_gene,v_gene,CDR3aa
NA,TRBJ1-1,TRBV5-5,ASSVQGTQNTEAF
NA,TRBJ2-1,TRBV5-1,ASSAVGGTGASYNEQF
few,TRBJ2-7,TRBV2,ASREETGFRYYEQY
NA,TRBJ1-1,TRBV5-4,ASSTGTRNTEAF
NA,TRBJ1-5,TRBV7-9,ASSLSAGQPQH
NA,TRBJ1-1,TRBV5-1,ASSIGRNSNTEAF
NA,TRBJ1-5,TRBV7-2,ASSSGTGPRNQPQH
NA,TRBJ2-7,TRBV15,ATSRSPYEQY
NA,TRBJ1-2,TRBV6-2/TRBV6-3,ASSPRTGNYGYT
NA,TRBJ2-3,TRBV3-1/TRBV3-2,ASSLQGVGTQY
NA,TRBJ2-7,TRBV29-1,SVGSRTSYEQY
NA,TRBJ1-1,TRBV3-1/TRBV3-2,ASSQPRGRAF
NA,TRBJ2-7,TRBV28,ASSLGQPPYEQY
NA,TRBJ2-3,TRBV7-9,ASSSDRVRDTQY
NA,TRBJ1-1,TRBV2,ASSEKSLGNTEAF